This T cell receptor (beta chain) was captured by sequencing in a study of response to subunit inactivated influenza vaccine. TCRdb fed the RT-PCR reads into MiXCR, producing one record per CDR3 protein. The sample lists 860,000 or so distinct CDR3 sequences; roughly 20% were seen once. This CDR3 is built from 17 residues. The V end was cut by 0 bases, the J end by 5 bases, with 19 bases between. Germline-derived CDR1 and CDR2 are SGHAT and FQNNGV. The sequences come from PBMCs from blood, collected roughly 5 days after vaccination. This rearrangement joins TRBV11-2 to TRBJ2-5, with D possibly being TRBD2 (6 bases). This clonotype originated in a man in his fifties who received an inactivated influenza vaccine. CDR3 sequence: CASSLDRRLGIWETQYF. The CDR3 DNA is TGTGCCAGCAGCTTAGATCGGAGACTAGGTATCTGGGAGACCCAGTACTTC.